This TCR beta chain was documented in a study of blood T cell repertoires in COVID-19. Looking at the study overall: Spain, Italy and the United States supplied samples that represented acute and convalescent COVID-19. Nucleic acid was either cDNA or gDNA, and it came from T cells, B-cell-depleted T cells, or PBMCs.

Original processing notes: Amplification of reference gene primers was used by the study to estimate nucleated cell counts. Data came from immunoSEQ multiplex PCR; TCRdb stores just in-frame clones and leaves some out. The D gene and trimming were derived from the DNA, and the V and J assignments and clone size from that table. Of 130,000 or so clones in the sample, 70% to 80% were seen once. This sequence originates from a human donor in a cohort sampled during active COVID-19. Material: peripheral blood.

CDR3 loop: CSVRTGKGETQYF. The CDR3 DNA is TGCAGCGTTCGGACAGGAAAAGGGGAGACCCAGTACTTC. The V and J genes are TRBV29-1 and TRBJ2-5; 7 bases are a match to TRBD1. The trim removed 5 bases at V and 5 bases at J, leaving 8 bases unmatched. CDR1 SQVTM and CDR2 ANQGSEA come from the germline V gene. This CDR3 spans 13 amino acids.